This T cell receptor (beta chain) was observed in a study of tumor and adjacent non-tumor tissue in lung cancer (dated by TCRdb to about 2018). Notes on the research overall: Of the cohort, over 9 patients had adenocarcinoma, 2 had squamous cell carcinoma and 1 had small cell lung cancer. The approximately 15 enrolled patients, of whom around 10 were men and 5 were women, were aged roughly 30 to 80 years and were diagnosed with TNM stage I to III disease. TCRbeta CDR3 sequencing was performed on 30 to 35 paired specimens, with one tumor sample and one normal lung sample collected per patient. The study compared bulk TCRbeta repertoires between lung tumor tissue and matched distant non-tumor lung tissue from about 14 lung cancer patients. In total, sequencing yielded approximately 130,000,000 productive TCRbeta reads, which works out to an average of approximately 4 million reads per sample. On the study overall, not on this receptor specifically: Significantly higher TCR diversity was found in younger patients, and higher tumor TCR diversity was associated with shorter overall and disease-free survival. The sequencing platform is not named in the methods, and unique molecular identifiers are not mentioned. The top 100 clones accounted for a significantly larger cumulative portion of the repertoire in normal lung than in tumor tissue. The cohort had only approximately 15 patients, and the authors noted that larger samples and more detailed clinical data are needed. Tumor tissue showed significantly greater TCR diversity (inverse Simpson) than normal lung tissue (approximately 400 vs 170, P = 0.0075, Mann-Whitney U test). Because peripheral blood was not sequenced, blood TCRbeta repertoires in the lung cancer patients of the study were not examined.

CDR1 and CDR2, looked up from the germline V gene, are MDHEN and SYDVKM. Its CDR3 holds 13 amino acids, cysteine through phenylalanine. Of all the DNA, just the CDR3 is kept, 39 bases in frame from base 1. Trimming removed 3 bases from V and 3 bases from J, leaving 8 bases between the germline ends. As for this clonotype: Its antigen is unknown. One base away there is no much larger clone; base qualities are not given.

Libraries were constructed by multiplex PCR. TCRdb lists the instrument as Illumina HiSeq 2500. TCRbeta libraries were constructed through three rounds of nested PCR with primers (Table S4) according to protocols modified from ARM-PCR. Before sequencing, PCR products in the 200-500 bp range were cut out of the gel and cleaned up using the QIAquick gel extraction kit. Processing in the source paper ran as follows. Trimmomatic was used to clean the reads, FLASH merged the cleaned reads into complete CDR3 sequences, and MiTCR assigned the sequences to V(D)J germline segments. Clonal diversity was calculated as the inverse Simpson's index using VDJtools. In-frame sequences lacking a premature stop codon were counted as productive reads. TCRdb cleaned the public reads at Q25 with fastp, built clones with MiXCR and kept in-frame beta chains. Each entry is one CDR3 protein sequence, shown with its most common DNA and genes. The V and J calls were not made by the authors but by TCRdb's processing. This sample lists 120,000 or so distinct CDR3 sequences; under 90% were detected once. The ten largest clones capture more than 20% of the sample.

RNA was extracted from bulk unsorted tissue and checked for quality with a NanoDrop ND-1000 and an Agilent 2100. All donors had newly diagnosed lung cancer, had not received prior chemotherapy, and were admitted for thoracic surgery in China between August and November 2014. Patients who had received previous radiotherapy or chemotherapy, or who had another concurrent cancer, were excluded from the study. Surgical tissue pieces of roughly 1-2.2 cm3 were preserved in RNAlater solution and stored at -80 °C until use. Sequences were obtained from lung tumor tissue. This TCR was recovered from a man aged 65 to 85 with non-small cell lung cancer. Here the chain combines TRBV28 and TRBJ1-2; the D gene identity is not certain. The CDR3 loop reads CASSLSGYYGYTF. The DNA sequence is TGTGCCAGCAGTTTGTCAGGATACTATGGCTACACCTTC.